This TCR beta chain was retrieved from a study of shared clonotypes between healthy human individuals. J lost 2 bases, V lost 5 bases, and 5 bases had no gene match. The CDR3 consists of 15 residues. The germline CDR1 and CDR2 sequences are MGHRA and YSYEKL. CD45RO-negative cells were positively selected for CCR7, leaving out terminally differentiated effector memory CD45RA+ cells. Sequenced by immunoSEQ multiplex PCR; TCRdb stores in-frame clones only, minus some. Here the sample spans roughly 2.1 million clones, 90% to 95% being singletons. This clone was detected once. Its antigen is unidentified. Study-level results: Naive CD4 clonotypes were shared across a few donors at 4.5% to 6.5%.

The J gene is TRBJ1-3, the V gene TRBV4-1; 8 nucleotides line up with TRBD1. The TCR comes from a man younger than 35 in good health. Some clones in this sample may be carry-over from other donors' samples. The sequenced sample was naive CD8+ T cells from PBMCs. DNA of the CDR3: TGCGCCAGCAGCACGGACAGGGTTGCTGGAAACACCATATATTTT. This sequence encodes CASSTDRVAGNTIYF.